This TCR beta chain was recorded in a study of Ad26.COV2.S vaccination and SARS-CoV-2 variants. This CDR3 spans 17 amino acids. V gave up 4 bases and J gave up 7 bases, with 22 bases separating them. The germline V gene encodes CDR1 MDHEN and CDR2 SYDVKM. The treatment was: some 19 received Ad26.COV2.S at low or high dose, single or two shots; roughly five received placebo; per-sample allocation not given. Vaccine and placebo recipients were sampled on day 63 after the first injection. This clone was picked up one time. Measured with immunoSEQ multiplex PCR; TCRdb has only the in-frame clones, and not every one. The repertoire holds around 450,000 clones, with 80% to 90% as singletons.

The source material was peripheral blood, sampled in a trial of Ad26.COV2.S vaccine versus placebo. This clonotype originated in a person aged 18-65 years who received the Ad26.COV2.S COVID-19 vaccine or a placebo. The V call is TRBV28, the J call TRBJ1-4; D ambiguous. The CDR3 nucleotides read TGTGCCAGCAGTTCGCCCGTTCTTTTCGGATCGGGTGAAAAACTGTTTTTT. Amino acids: CASSSPVLFGSGEKLFF.